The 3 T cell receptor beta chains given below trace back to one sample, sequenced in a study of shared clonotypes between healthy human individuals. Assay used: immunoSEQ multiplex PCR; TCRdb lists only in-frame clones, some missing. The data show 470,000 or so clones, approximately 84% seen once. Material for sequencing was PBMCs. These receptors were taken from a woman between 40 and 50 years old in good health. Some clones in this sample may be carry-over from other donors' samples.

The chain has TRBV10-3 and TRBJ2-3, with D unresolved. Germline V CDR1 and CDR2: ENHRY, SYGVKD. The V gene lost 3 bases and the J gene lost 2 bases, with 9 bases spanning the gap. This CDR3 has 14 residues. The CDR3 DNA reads TGTGCCATCAGTGAAGACCCAAACACAGATACGCAGTATTTT. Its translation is CAISEDPNTDTQYF.

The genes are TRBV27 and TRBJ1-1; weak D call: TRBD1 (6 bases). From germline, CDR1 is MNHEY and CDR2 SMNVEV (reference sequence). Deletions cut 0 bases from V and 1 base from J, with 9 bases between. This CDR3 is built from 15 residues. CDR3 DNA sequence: TGTGCCAGCAGTTTATCGGGACATAAGAACACTGAAGCTTTCTTT. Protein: CASSLSGHKNTEAFF.

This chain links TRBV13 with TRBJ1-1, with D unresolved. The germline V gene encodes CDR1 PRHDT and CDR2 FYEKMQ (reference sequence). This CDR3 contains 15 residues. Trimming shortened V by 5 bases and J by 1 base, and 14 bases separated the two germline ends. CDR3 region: CASSPGEPGNTEAFF. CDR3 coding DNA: TGTGCCAGCAGCCCAGGCGAACCGGGGAACACTGAAGCTTTCTTT. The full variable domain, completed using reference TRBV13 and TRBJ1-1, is AAGVIQSPRHLIKEKRETATLKCYPIPRHDTVYWYQQGPGQDPQFLISFYEKMQSDKGSIPDRFSAQQFSDYHSELNMSSLELGDSALYFCASSPGEPGNTEAFFGQGTRLTVV.